Reported below is one TCR beta chain. The antigen is unknown. The CDR3 sequence is 15 residues long. The ends were cut back, 4 bases at V and 0 bases at J, with 10 bases in the middle. The germline V gene has CDR1 SGHRS and CDR2 YFSETQ. The sample belongs to a study of T-cell memory formation after mild COVID-19. General observations from the study: A second wave expanding day 15 to 37 was CD4+-biased; contracting clones were balanced. Whether second-wave clones peaking at day 37 were SARS-CoV-2 specific went unconfirmed.

Constant-segment primers and 5'RACE yielded cDNA libraries for TCR alpha and TCR beta, each carrying sample barcodes and UMIs. TCRdb reprocessed the 5' RACE reads with MiXCR, giving one entry per CDR3 protein. The sample holds 380,000 or so distinct CDR3 sequences, roughly an eighth seen once. This chain connects TRBV5-1 to TRBJ2-2; no reliable D call. The receptor was derived from a man aged 18-30 years who had mild COVID-19 (a few samples of this study predate the infection). Cell type and time point are not known. Sequenced input: PBMCs or a T cell subset sorted from them (not recorded which). DNA for the CDR3: TGCGCCAGCAGCGAGGCTGGAACGAACACCGGGGAGCTGTTTTTT. Its protein product is CASSEAGTNTGELFF. Combining the CDR3 with reference TRBV5-1 and TRBJ2-2 gives the whole variable domain KAGVTQTPRYLIKTRGQQVTLSCSPISGHRSVSWYQQTPGQGLQFLFEYFSETQRNKGNFPGRFSGRQFSNSRSEMNVSTLELGDSALYLCASSEAGTNTGELFFGEGSRLTVL.